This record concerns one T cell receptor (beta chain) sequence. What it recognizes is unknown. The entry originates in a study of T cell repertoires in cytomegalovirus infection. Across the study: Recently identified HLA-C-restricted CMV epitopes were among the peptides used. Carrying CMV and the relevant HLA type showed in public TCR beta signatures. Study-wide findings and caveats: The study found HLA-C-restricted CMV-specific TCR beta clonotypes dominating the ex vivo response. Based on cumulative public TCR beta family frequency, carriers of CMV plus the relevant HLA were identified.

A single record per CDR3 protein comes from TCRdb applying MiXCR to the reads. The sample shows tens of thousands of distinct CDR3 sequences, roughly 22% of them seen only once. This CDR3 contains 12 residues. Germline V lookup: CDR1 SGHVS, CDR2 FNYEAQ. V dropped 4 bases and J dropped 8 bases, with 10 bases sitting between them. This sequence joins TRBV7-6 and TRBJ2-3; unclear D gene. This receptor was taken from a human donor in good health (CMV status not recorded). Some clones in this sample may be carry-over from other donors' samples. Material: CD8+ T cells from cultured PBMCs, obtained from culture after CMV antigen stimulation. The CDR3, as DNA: TGTGCCAGCAGCTCAGGATGGGCTACGCAGTATTTT. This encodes CASSSGWATQYF. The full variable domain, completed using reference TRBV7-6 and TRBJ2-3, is GAGVSQSPRYKVTKRGQDVALRCDPISGHVSLYWYRQALGQGPEFLTYFNYEAQQDKSGLPNDRFSAERPEGSISTLTIQRTEQRDSAMYRCASSSGWATQYFGPGTRLTVL.